The sequence of this T cell receptor beta chain was determined in a study of T cells in Graves' hyperthyroidism and ophthalmopathy. Study-level information: Staff took peripheral blood when the initial diagnosis was made, before any treatment began.

Used for diagnoses were clinical symptoms, serum thyroxine and TRAb, thyroid ultrasound and orbital computed tomography. PBMCs came from more than 8.5 ml fresh peripheral blood. About this clonotype itself: As yet, its antigen is unknown. A much larger clone sits a single nucleotide away, making a read error possible.

The study's findings and limits: The model made its ophthalmopathy prediction, and onset followed a median 6.5 months later.

Amplified TCR beta CDR3 regions came from RNA transcripts. The primer set for the first-round RT-PCR of the TCR CDR3 was HTBI. TCRdb reprocessed the multiplex PCR reads with MiXCR, giving one entry per CDR3 protein. The sample carries around 400,000 distinct CDR3 sequences, under 15% recorded once. The receptor's source is a woman aged 18-35 years with Graves' hyperthyroidism. Sequenced material: blood.

The chain's CDR3 is CASCKGNGETRYF. The CDR3 nucleotides read TGTGCCAGCTGCAAGGGGAATGGGGAGACCCGGTACTTC. J is TRBJ2-5 and V is TRBV27, with D perhaps matching TRBD1 or TRBD2 (5 bases each). The germline gives CDR1 MNHEY, CDR2 SMNVEV (reference sequence). The CDR3 totals 13 residues.